This TCR beta chain was retrieved from a study of technical replicates of blood from a few donors (dated by TCRdb to the late 2010s). The library was generated by the immunoSEQ multiplex PCR assay. TCRdb provides this immuneACCESS table in a form limited to in-frame rearrangements. Some clones are lacking; in checked studies, under half of them reflect an unresolved V gene, and why the rest are absent is not known. The sample table records under 95,000 clones; approximately 90% of these occur just once. About 0.4% of the sample belongs to the ten largest clones. Compared with germline, V lacks 4 bases and J lacks 6 bases; bases without a gene match: 14. CDR1 SGHDN and CDR2 FVKESK are derived from the germline V gene. The CDR3 holds 18 amino acids from the cysteine to the phenylalanine. The retained sequence is limited to the CDR3, 54 bases, with the frame set at the first base. For this clone: It lacks a known antigen. No base quality values were provided; no much bigger clone lies one nucleotide off.

The rearranged segments are TRBV14 and TRBJ2-2; TRBD1 lines up with 10 middle nucleotides. The sequencing input was T cells isolated from PBMCs. The receptor's source is a human donor in good health. This receptor has the CDR3 CASSREFGTGAFSGELFF. The DNA sequence is given as TGTGCCAGCAGCCGAGAATTTGGGACAGGGGCTTTTTCCGGGGAGCTGTTTTTT.